These 12 T cell receptor beta chains were sequenced from one sample in a study of cytomegalovirus exposure and HLA in healthy donors. The PCR employed 60 Vbeta primers together with 13 Jbeta primers. Sequencing was performed with immunoSEQ multiplex PCR; in TCRdb, only in-frame clones are kept and a portion is missing. The data contain about 160,000 clones, about 65% of them singletons. The material sequenced was PBMCs. These receptors were taken from a woman aged 30 to 39 in good health and CMV-seronegative.

Only one count was recorded for this clone. The CDR3 region has the DNA TGTGCCAGCAGCTGGGACAGCAGCTCCTACAATGAGCAGTTCTTC. It yields the protein CASSWDSSSYNEQFF. The chain joins TRBV7-2 to TRBJ2-1; 7 bases align to TRBD1. The CDR3 has 15 amino acids. J gave up 0 bases and V 4 bases, and 3 bases lay outside the gene matches. Germline loops: CDR1 SGHTA, CDR2 FQGNSA.

The V call is TRBV14, the J call TRBJ1-1; perhaps TRBD1 as D (5 bases). Germline assignment: CDR1 SGHDN and CDR2 FVKESK. The CDR3 extends over 13 amino acids. V lost 4 bases and J 0 bases, leaving 6 bases between the germline ends. This chain's CDR3 is CASSRQLNTEAFF. CDR3 nucleotide sequence: TGTGCCAGCAGCCGACAGCTGAACACTGAAGCTTTCTTT.

This chain joins TRBV5-6 and TRBJ2-7; a possible D gene is TRBD2 (5 bases). This CDR3 is built from 18 residues. Germline CDR1 is SGHDT and CDR2 is YYEEEE. Trimming took 2 bases from V and 1 from J, leaving 22 bases between them. CDR3 region: CASSFLAGGSFLSYEQYF. The CDR3 coding sequence is TGTGCCAGCAGCTTCCTAGCAGGTGGGAGTTTTTTATCCTACGAGCAGTACTTC.

The chain employs TRBV27 and TRBJ2-3; 11 bases are a match to TRBD2. This CDR3 is 14 amino acids long. CDR1 and CDR2 from the germline V gene are MNHEY and SMNVEV (reference sequence). Trimming took 5 bases from V and 6 from J; bases not matched to a gene: 4. The CDR3 sequence: CASSPRTSGDTQYF. In nucleotides, the CDR3 is TGTGCCAGCAGTCCCCGGACTAGCGGGGATACGCAGTATTTT.

This chain connects TRBV5-6 to TRBJ2-2, with TRBD1 as a possible D gene (5 bases). The length of the CDR3 is 14 residues. Looked up from germline, CDR1 is SGHDT and CDR2 is YYEEEE. V was cut by 1 base and J by 4 bases, with 8 bases left in between. CDR3 amino acids: CASSLLQATGELFF. The CDR3 DNA follows: TGTGCCAGCAGCTTGTTACAGGCCACCGGGGAGCTGTTTTTT.

The V and J genes are TRBV27 and TRBJ1-6; D is uncertain. From germline, CDR1 is MNHEY and CDR2 SMNVEV (reference sequence). Trimming pared 5 bases from V and 5 bases from J, leaving 16 bases between. The CDR3 extends over 16 amino acids. The CDR3 region is CASSPYRMVDNSPLHF. The CDR3 coding sequence is TGTGCCAGCAGTCCCTACAGAATGGTCGATAATTCACCCCTCCACTTT.

The chain combines TRBV7-2 with TRBJ2-2; 7 bases match TRBD2. This CDR3 region has 14 residues. The junction had 1 base not matched to a gene; V was cut back by 0 bases and J by 6 bases. Per germline, CDR1 SGHTA and CDR2 FQGNSA. CDR3: CASSLAGGPGELFF. In DNA form, the CDR3 reads TGTGCCAGCAGCTTAGCGGGAGGGCCCGGGGAGCTGTTTTTT.

The chain uses TRBV18 and TRBJ1-2; no clear D. CDR3 length equals 13 residues. Germline assignment: CDR1 KGHSH and CDR2 LQKENI. Trimming cost V 0 bases and J 3 bases, with 5 bases left between them. The chain's CDR3 is CASSPPQDYGYTF. CDR3 nucleotides: TGTGCCAGCTCACCACCCCAGGACTATGGCTACACCTTC.

The table lists this clone with a few counts. This chain connects TRBV11-3 to TRBJ2-7, with D possibly matching TRBD2 (6 bases). The ends were cut back, 5 bases at V and 2 bases at J, with 13 bases in the middle. The length of the CDR3 is 14 residues. Per germline, CDR1 SGHNT and CDR2 YENEEA. CDR3 in amino acids: CASSPSGPPYEQYF. The CDR3 region has the DNA TGTGCCAGCAGCCCGAGCGGGCCTCCCTACGAGCAGTACTTC. Together with reference TRBV11-3 and TRBJ2-7, the CDR3 gives the full variable domain: EAGVVQSPRYKIIEKKQPVAFWCNPISGHNTLYWYLQNLGQGPELLIRYENEEAVDDSQLPKDRFSAERLKGVDSTLKIQPAELGDSAVYLCASSPSGPPYEQYFGPGTRLTVT.

The V gene is TRBV27, the J gene TRBJ2-5, with 10 bases aligning to TRBD1. Germline V gene data show CDR1 as MNHEY and CDR2 as SMNVEV (reference sequence). This CDR3 is 18 amino acids long. The V and J ends lost 5 bases and 3 bases, in that order; junction bases with no gene match: 15. This CDR3 reads CASSPISGRDRGEETQYF. The CDR3 DNA reads as TGTGCCAGCAGTCCCATATCCGGCCGGGACAGGGGAGAAGAGACCCAGTACTTC.

The chain recombines TRBV29-1 with TRBJ1-1, with 8 nucleotides matching TRBD1. Germline values: CDR1 SQVTM, CDR2 ANQGSEA. The CDR3 is made up of 16 amino acids. V gave up 0 bases and J gave up 0 bases; unmatched junction bases: 6. The CDR3 spells CSVEDVQGALNTEAFF. Here the CDR3 DNA reads TGCAGCGTTGAAGATGTCCAGGGGGCTCTGAACACTGAAGCTTTCTTT.

DNA of the CDR3: TGTGCCAGCTTCCAACAGGGGACAGATACGCAGTATTTT. This translates into CASFQQGTDTQYF. This chain joins TRBV5-5 and TRBJ2-3, with 7 bases matching TRBD1. Germline V lookup: CDR1 SGHKS, CDR2 YYEKEE (reference sequence). V lost 7 bases and J lost 3; bases outside the gene matches: 5. The CDR3 is 13 amino acids.